Below, 9 T cell receptor beta chains from the same sample are listed, as sequenced in a study of shared clonotypes between healthy human individuals. Selected positively for CCR7 and CD45RO-negative, naive CD8 cells excluded terminally differentiated effector memory CD45RA+ cells. Sequencing used immunoSEQ multiplex PCR; TCRdb keeps in-frame clones, though not all of them. The sample lists about 1,800,000 clones, about 95% occurring once. Sample: naive CD8+ T cells sorted from blood. The source of these receptors is a man younger than 35 in good health.

As for this clone: This same CDR3 is encoded by further DNA sequences in the sample. This rearrangement joins TRBV7-9 to TRBJ2-7; perhaps D is TRBD1 or TRBD2 (5 bases each). Germline V CDR1 and CDR2: SEHNR, FQNEAQ (reference sequence). Trimming took off 2 bases at V and 0 bases at J, with 8 bases between the two ends. The CDR3 is made up of 14 amino acids. The CDR3 is CASSLPGHSYEQYF. In nucleotides, the CDR3 is TGTGCCAGCAGCTTACCGGGGCACTCCTACGAGCAGTACTTC. Combining the CDR3 with reference TRBV7-9 and TRBJ2-7 gives the whole variable domain DTGVSQNPRHKITKRGQNVTFRCDPISEHNRLYWYRQTLGQGPEFLTYFQNEAQLEKSRLLSDRFSAERPKGSFSTLEIQRTEQGDSAMYLCASSLPGHSYEQYFGPGTRLTVT.

This rearrangement joins TRBV10-2 to TRBJ2-7; D possibly corresponds to TRBD1 (5 bases). The V end lost 4 bases, the J end lost 3 bases, and 10 bases lay between the germline ends. CDR3 length equals 13 residues. Germline assignment: CDR1 WSHSY and CDR2 SAAADI. CDR3 loop: CASSGGDSYEQYF. CDR3 DNA: TGCGCCAGCAGTGGGGGCGACAGCTACGAGCAGTACTTC.

The chain couples TRBV7-9 to TRBJ2-7; D uncertain. Trimming stripped 1 base from V and 0 bases from J, with 10 bases between. The CDR3 spans 15 residues. CDR1 is SEHNR and CDR2 is FQNEAQ in the germline V gene (reference sequence). CDR3 residues: CASSLVIGISYEQYF. The DNA for the CDR3 is TGTGCCAGCAGCTTAGTTATAGGAATCTCCTACGAGCAGTACTTC.

The CDR3 is CASIPTGATYNEQFF. The CDR3 region has the DNA TGTGCCAGCATCCCGACAGGGGCCACCTACAATGAGCAGTTCTTC. The chain joins TRBV28 to TRBJ2-1; 8 bases fit TRBD1. J gave up 2 bases and V 7 bases, and 7 bases lay outside the gene matches. The length of the CDR3 is 15 residues. Germline loops: CDR1 MDHEN, CDR2 SYDVKM.

About this clone itself: The sample has other DNA sequences that encode this CDR3 too. The CDR3 DNA follows: TGTGCCAGCAGCGTGGCGGCGGGCACAGATACGCAGTATTTT. Amino acid sequence: CASSVAAGTDTQYF. V gene TRBV9 combines with J gene TRBJ2-3; D gene ambiguous. The V gene's germline CDR1 is SGDLS and CDR2 YYNGEE. CDR3 length: 14 residues. Trimming shortened V by 2 bases and J by 1 base, and 8 bases separated the two germline ends.

The chain has TRBV4-1 and TRBJ2-7; no reliable D call. This CDR3 region has 14 residues. V shed 4 bases and J shed 4 bases, with 14 bases lying between them. Per germline, CDR1 MGHRA and CDR2 YSYEKL. This CDR3 reads CASSPFKSDYEQYF. Written as DNA, the CDR3 is TGCGCCAGCAGCCCTTTTAAGTCGGATTACGAGCAGTACTTC.

The chain uses TRBV13 and TRBJ2-2; 11 nucleotides match TRBD2. The J segment lost 6 bases and the V segment lost 2 bases, leaving 2 bases of the junction unmatched. Germline V gene data show CDR1 as PRHDT and CDR2 as FYEKMQ (reference sequence). The CDR3 is made up of 15 amino acids. The CDR3, as DNA: TGTGCCAGCAGCTTAAAACTAGCGGGAGCCGGGGAGCTGTTTTTT. Translating it yields CASSLKLAGAGELFF.

J is TRBJ2-7 and V is TRBV7-9; 8 nucleotides match TRBD2. Per the germline V gene, CDR1 is SEHNR and CDR2 is FQNEAQ (reference sequence). The CDR3 runs to 14 residues. With 5 bases clipped from V and 3 bases from J, the junction kept 6 bases outside the gene matches. CDR3 residues: CASSPPRGGYEQYF. CDR3 sequence (DNA): TGTGCCAGCAGCCCGCCCCGGGGGGGCTACGAGCAGTACTTC.

J is TRBJ2-3 and V is TRBV5-4; D gene unclear. V lost 4 bases and J 1 base, leaving 10 bases between the germline ends. The CDR3 runs 14 residues. The germline gives CDR1 SGHNT, CDR2 YYREEE (reference sequence). CDR3 loop: CASSPDMGTDTQYF. CDR3 bases: TGTGCCAGCAGCCCTGACATGGGCACAGATACGCAGTATTTT.